The 2 T cell receptor beta chains below all came from one sample that was sequenced in a study of blood T cell repertoires in COVID-19. Assay: immunoSEQ multiplex PCR; the TCRdb copy retains only in-frame clones and omits some. Of approximately 25,000 clones listed, roughly four fifths are singletons. The sample consisted of peripheral blood. The source is an elderly woman with acute or convalescent COVID-19.

The chain carries TRBV25-1 and TRBJ1-2, with D unclear. This CDR3 has 12 residues. Trimming removed 5 bases at V and 2 bases at J, with 6 bases between. CDR1 MGHDK and CDR2 SYGVNS come from the germline V gene. The CDR3 protein is CASSLRNYGYTF. Here the CDR3 DNA reads TGTGCCAGCAGTCTACGGAACTATGGCTACACCTTC.

V usage is TRBV14 and J usage is TRBJ1-1; no clear D. This CDR3 region has 13 residues. Germline CDR1 SGHDN, CDR2 FVKESK. Trimming removed 3 bases at V and 5 bases at J, with 10 bases between. The DNA of the CDR3 is TGTGCCAGCAGCCATTCCCTAAAAACTGAAGCTTTCTTT. Residues: CASSHSLKTEAFF.